Reported below is one T cell receptor beta chain. Antigen: not known. The data were taken from a study of vaccination effects on CD4 cells after COVID-19. About the research overall: Each participant was given two doses of one vaccine (BNT162b2 or mRNA-1273). A couple of convalescent patients were sampled 16 days and one week before vaccination. Study-level results: Late post-vaccination, clones induced by infection and those induced by vaccine underwent marked clonal contraction.

Expansion with viral peptide pools was applied to antigen-specific CD4+ T cells by the ViraFEST assay prior to sequencing. The culture ran for nine to ten days, and then CD4+ T cells were isolated. SARS-CoV-2 infection was confirmed by PCR in the person between March and December 2020. It was with around 10 IU/ml IL-2 and roughly 9.2 ug/ml peptides that some 1.9 million PBMC per well were cultured. TCRdb's table, derived via immunoSEQ multiplex PCR, lists solely in-frame clones and lacks some. The repertoire has 35,000 to 40,000 clones, around two thirds of them found once; the top ten carry approximately 17%. V was trimmed by 3 bases and J by 5 bases, leaving 22 bases between them. CDR1 and CDR2 (germline): SGHVS, FQNEAQ. CDR3 length: 17 residues.

The sample was CD4+ T cells from PBMCs cultured with HCoV-NL63 spike peptides, taken before COVID-19 vaccination. The receptor's source is a human donor who had a prior SARS-CoV-2 infection. The chain couples TRBV7-8 to TRBJ1-2, with D possibly matching TRBD1 (6 bases). CDR3 sequence (DNA): TGTGCCAGCAGCTTCGGGAGGGGGTCAAGGGTTCGATATGGCTACACCTTC. It codes for CASSFGRGSRVRYGYTF.